The sequence of this T cell receptor (beta chain) was determined in a study of post-analysis software for immune sequencing data (dated by TCRdb to between 2014 and 2017). Regarding the study in general: The recorded disease courses included relapsing-remitting, secondary progressive and progressive-relapsing multiple sclerosis, and some patients had no subtype annotation. The patient repertoires were set against 10 or so previously published healthy control repertoires from donors whose ages ranged from 6 to 25 years. A subset of samples was prepared in parallel using single-end sample barcoding, then pooled and co-amplified after Illumina adapter ligation. The full study reports these points: Strong co-clustering of samples prepared in the same batch was shown by direct clustering with F measure, prompting a batch-effect correction. The multiple sclerosis patient group was slightly younger than the control group. Compared with controls, multiple sclerosis patients had significantly lower normalized Chao1 diversity, a finding suggesting substantial peripheral T-cell clonal expansion. Significantly higher frequencies in patients than in controls were found for roughly five TRBV segments, including TRBV5-6, TRBV5-1 and TRBV20-1.

TCR beta repertoires were profiled from peripheral blood of approximately 13 young patients with multiple sclerosis to demonstrate the VDJtools post-analysis software. The multiple sclerosis patients were children and adolescents between 6 and 15 years of age. Worth noting for this clonotype: The antigen this receptor binds is unknown. Sequence at one end of the junction differs from germline and may be a read error.

Reading the germline V gene gives CDR1 MNHEY and CDR2 SVGAGI. The CDR3 starts with the cysteine, ends with the phenylalanine, and has 18 residues. The sequence is cut down to CDR3 DNA, 54 bases in frame from base 1. Library preparation used PCR. The sequencing machine was an Illumina HiSeq 2500. To reduce PCR and sequencing biases, unique molecular identifiers were built into the TCR beta cDNA libraries. Approximately 500,000 cDNA molecules were obtained per 1 to 10 million input T cells, so each molecule approximated one T cell. The patient libraries were prepared and sequenced with the same protocol used for the earlier healthy control dataset. Within a given batch, samples were prepared together, multiplexed and sequenced on the same HiSeq lane. From the authors' description of their analysis: MIGEC was used to process the raw barcoded reads, and molecular identifier groups with only a single read were discarded before consensus assembly and CDR3 extraction. VDJtools was used for post-analysis of the clonotype tables, with diversity normalized by down-sampling every dataset to the smallest sample size. In repertoire overlap clustering, CDR3 amino acid sequences, but not nucleotide sequences, were matched to correct batch-related cross-sample contamination. TCRdb ran its own pipeline on the public reads, namely fastp trimming at Q25 and MiXCR clone calling, and kept in-frame beta chains. Each entry is one CDR3 protein sequence, shown with its most common DNA and genes. What appears here as the V and J calls and clone size reflects TCRdb's work, not the paper's. A total of about 810,000 distinct CDR3 sequences appear in this sample, under 70% of them only once. The ten largest clones take up about 4.5% of the sample.

The receptor comes from a girl aged 5-17 years with multiple sclerosis. The sequenced sample was blood. The sequence links TRBV6-5 to TRBJ1-2; there is no confident call for the D gene. The DNA is TGTGTCAGCAGTTATAGGACCTCCCGATCGGGGTTAAACTATGGCTACACCTTC. Translated, this is CVSSYRTSRSGLNYGYTF.